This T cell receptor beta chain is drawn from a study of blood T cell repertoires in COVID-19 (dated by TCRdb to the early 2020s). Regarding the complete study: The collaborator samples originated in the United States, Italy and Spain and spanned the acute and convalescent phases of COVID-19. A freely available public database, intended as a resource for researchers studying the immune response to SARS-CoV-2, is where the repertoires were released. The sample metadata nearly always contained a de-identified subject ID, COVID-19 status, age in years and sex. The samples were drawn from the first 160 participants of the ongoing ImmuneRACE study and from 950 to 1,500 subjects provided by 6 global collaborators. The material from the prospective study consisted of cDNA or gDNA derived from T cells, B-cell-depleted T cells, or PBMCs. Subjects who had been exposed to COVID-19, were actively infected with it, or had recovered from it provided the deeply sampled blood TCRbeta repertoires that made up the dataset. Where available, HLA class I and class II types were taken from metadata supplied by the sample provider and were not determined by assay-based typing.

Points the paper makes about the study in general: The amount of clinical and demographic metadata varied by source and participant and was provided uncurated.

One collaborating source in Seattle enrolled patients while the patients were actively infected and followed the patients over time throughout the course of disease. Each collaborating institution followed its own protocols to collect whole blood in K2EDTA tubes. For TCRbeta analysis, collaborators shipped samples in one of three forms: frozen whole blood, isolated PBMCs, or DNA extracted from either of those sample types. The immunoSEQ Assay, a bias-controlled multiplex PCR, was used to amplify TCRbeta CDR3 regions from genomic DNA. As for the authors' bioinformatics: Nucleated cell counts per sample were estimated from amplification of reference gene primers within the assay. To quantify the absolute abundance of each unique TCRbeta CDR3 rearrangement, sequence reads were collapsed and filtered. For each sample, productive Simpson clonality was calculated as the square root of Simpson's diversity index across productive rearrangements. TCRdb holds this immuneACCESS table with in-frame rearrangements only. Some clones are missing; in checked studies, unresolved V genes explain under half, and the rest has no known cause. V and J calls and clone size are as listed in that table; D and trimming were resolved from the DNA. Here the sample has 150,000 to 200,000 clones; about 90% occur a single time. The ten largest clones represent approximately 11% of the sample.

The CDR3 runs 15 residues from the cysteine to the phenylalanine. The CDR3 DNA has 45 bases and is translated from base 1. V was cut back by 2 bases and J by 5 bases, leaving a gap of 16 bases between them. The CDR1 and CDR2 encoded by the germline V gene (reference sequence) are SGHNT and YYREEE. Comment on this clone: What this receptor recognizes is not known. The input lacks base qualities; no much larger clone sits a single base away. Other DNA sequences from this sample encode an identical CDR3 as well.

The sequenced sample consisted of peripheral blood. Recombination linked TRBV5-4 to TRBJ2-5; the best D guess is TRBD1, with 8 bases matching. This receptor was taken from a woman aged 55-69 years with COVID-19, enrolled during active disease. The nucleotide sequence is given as TGTGCCAGCAGCTTCTTAGGACAGGGAGGGGAGACCCAGTACTTC. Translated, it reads CASSFLGQGGETQYF.